One and the same sample provided the 10 T cell receptor beta chains below, sequenced in a study of blood T cell repertoires in COVID-19. Assay used: immunoSEQ multiplex PCR; TCRdb lists only in-frame clones, some missing. The sample lists around 390,000 clones; around nine tenths were seen once. Sequencing was performed on PBMCs or T cells enriched from blood (not recorded which). The receptor source for this set is a woman aged 45-60 years who had recovered from COVID-19.

The chain carries TRBV7-9 and TRBJ2-7; 8 positions agree with TRBD2. V lost 2 bases to trimming and J lost 3 bases; unmatched junction nucleotides: 18. Germline CDR1 SEHNR, CDR2 FQNEAQ (reference sequence). The CDR3 runs 19 residues. The CDR3 protein is CASSLRDATVSSGIYEQYF. In DNA form, the CDR3 reads TGTGCCAGCAGCTTACGGGACGCGACCGTGAGTAGCGGGATCTACGAGCAGTACTTC.

The chain uses TRBV6-5 and TRBJ2-7, with 8 bases that match TRBD1. The CDR3 covers 12 residues. Germline CDR1 is MNHEY and CDR2 is SVGAGI. With V trimmed by 8 bases and J by 6 bases, 6 bases remained unmatched. The CDR3 here is CASGTGGIEQYF. The CDR3, as DNA: TGTGCCAGCGGGACAGGAGGTATCGAGCAGTACTTC.

This clone came up a few times. A single base separates this from a much larger clone, so it may be a read error. The V and J genes are TRBV6-1 and TRBJ2-7; 11 nucleotides agree with TRBD2. Looked up from germline, CDR1 is MNHNS and CDR2 is SASEGT. V dropped 2 bases and J dropped 0; count of bases not matched to a gene: 0. The CDR3 is made up of 15 amino acids. Here the CDR3 DNA reads TGTGCCAGCAGTGAACTAGCGGGGGGCTCCTACGAGCAGTACTTC. This gives the protein CASSELAGGSYEQYF.

This chain uses TRBV28 with TRBJ1-2; D uncertain. The CDR3 totals 13 residues. CDR1 and CDR2 (germline): MDHEN, SYDVKM. The V end was cut by 6 bases, the J end by 8 bases, with 16 bases between. CDR3 DNA: TGTGCCAGCAGCGCAGGACTGCGGTTGGGCTACACCTTC. Translated: CASSAGLRLGYTF.

The chain has TRBV7-2 and TRBJ2-3; TRBD2 matches 7 bases. Germline CDR1 SGHTA, CDR2 FQGNSA. Germline trimming cut 6 bases from V and 6 bases from J; bases unmatched to any gene: 12. The CDR3 extends over 15 amino acids. The CDR3 here is CASRPGLPQPDTQYF. The CDR3 bases are TGTGCCAGCAGGCCGGGACTACCCCAGCCGGATACGCAGTATTTT.

This chain joins TRBV28 and TRBJ1-3; D gene unclear. Germline CDR1 and CDR2: MDHEN and SYDVKM. V lost 3 bases to trimming and J lost 4 bases, with 10 bases between them. CDR3 length equals 14 residues. The CDR3 bases are TGTGCCAGCAGTTTTAGCAGCCTAGGAAACACCATATATTTT. Amino acids: CASSFSSLGNTIYF.

The gene calls are TRBV3-1 (or the pseudogene TRBV3-2) and TRBJ2-7, with D maybe TRBD1 (6 bases). CDR1 and CDR2 from the germline V gene are LGHDT and YNNKEL (reference sequence). The ends were cut back, 1 base at V and 4 bases at J, with 8 bases in the middle. CDR3 size: 13 residues. This CDR3 is CASSQADSYEQYF. CDR3 DNA sequence: TGTGCCAGCAGCCAAGCGGACAGTTACGAGCAGTACTTC.

The chain links TRBV5-6 to TRBJ1-4; D is possibly TRBD1 (5 bases). Trimming stripped 0 bases from V and 8 bases from J, with 17 bases between. In germline, CDR1 is SGHDT, CDR2 YYEEEE. The CDR3 contains 16 residues. CDR3: CASSLARGGFVEKLFF. The CDR3 DNA reads as TGTGCCAGCAGCTTGGCCCGGGGGGGATTTGTCGAAAAACTGTTTTTT.

This chain joins TRBV27 and TRBJ1-2; D is perhaps TRBD1 (6 bases). The CDR3 totals 14 residues. V was clipped by 3 bases and J by 7 bases, with 15 bases between them. Germline CDR1 reads MNHEY; CDR2 reads SMNVEV (reference sequence). The CDR3 DNA follows: TGTGCCAGCAGTTTCTCCCCAGGGGATACTGGCTACACCTTC. Amino acids: CASSFSPGDTGYTF.

The J gene is TRBJ2-7, the V gene TRBV6-5, with D perhaps matching TRBD2 (5 bases). Trimming took 5 bases from V and 7 from J, leaving 12 bases between them. The CDR3 sequence is 12 residues long. Looked up from germline, CDR1 is MNHEY and CDR2 is SVGAGI. The CDR3 DNA reads as TGTGCCAGCAGTACCCTACGGGGAGAGCAGTACTTC. Protein: CASSTLRGEQYF.